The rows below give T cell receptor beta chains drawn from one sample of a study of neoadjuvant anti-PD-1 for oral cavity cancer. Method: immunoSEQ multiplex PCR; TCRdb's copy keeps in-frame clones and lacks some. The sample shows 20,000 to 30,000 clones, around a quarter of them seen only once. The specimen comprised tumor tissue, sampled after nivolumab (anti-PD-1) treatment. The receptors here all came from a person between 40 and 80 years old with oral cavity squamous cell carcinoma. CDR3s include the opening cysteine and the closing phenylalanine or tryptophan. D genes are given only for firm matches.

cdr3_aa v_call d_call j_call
CASSYSGDRGSYEQYF TRBV6-6 TRBD1 TRBJ2-7
CASSGQANEQFF TRBV10-1 - TRBJ2-1
CASSQHQGGEQYF TRBV19 - TRBJ2-7
CASSPTLDSTDTQYF TRBV18 - TRBJ2-3
CASSPGYIGELFF TRBV18 - TRBJ2-2
CASSDNRLYQETQYF TRBV25-1 - TRBJ2-5
CASSYGKGRDTEAFF TRBV28 - TRBJ1-1
CASSPDGPANEQFF TRBV7-7 - TRBJ2-1
CASRPSWVIDEQYF TRBV27 - TRBJ2-7
CASSLITGELFF TRBV7-6 - TRBJ2-2
CASSRTLGTDISYEQYF TRBV14 TRBD1 TRBJ2-7
CASSSTIYYEQYF TRBV5-1 - TRBJ2-7
CASSLIGSRNTEAFF TRBV7-3 - TRBJ1-1
CASSSTGFGSGANVLTF TRBV7-3 - TRBJ2-6
CASSLGLAIAYEQYF TRBV5-1 TRBD2 TRBJ2-7
CASSQDDRGPSSYEQYF TRBV4-1 - TRBJ2-7
CATSRGTGSNYGYTF TRBV15 TRBD1 TRBJ1-2
CASSLALAGGPQETQYF TRBV5-1 TRBD2 TRBJ2-5
CASSYEGGYTF TRBV6-5 - TRBJ1-2
CASSRPSGSSRDNEQFF TRBV19 TRBD2 TRBJ2-1
CASSLMGASSYNEQFF TRBV11-3 - TRBJ2-1
CASSLGRANLKNIQYF TRBV5-1 - TRBJ2-4
CAISGSDQPQHF TRBV10-3 - TRBJ1-5
CASSLGGTRANTGELFF TRBV11-3 - TRBJ2-2
CASSFPPGGMNTEAFF TRBV7-9 TRBD1 TRBJ1-1
CASSLEGGRRNEQFF TRBV11-3 TRBD2 TRBJ2-1
CASLDETDTQYF TRBV19 - TRBJ2-3
CASTSPDRESGYTF TRBV7-9 TRBD1 TRBJ1-2
CASSLSSYEQYF TRBV11-1 - TRBJ2-7
CASSLGGVETQYF TRBV7-2 - TRBJ2-5
CASSSDRDTDTQYF TRBV5-1 TRBD1 TRBJ2-3
CASNPAGIEETQYF TRBV6-6 - TRBJ2-5
CASGQATGYNNQPQHF TRBV19 TRBD1 TRBJ1-5
CASSRDSLYGYTF TRBV19 TRBD1 TRBJ1-2
CASSLGEHQPQHF TRBV11-2 - TRBJ1-5
CASSLDSGTGTDTQYF TRBV5-6 TRBD1 TRBJ2-3
CASTAGTGNGYTF TRBV25-1 TRBD1 TRBJ1-2
CSVRATDTQYF TRBV29-1 - TRBJ2-3
CASGSGTSGSWNEQFF TRBV10-2 TRBD2 TRBJ2-1
CASSLTGGSFDGYTF TRBV7-3 - TRBJ1-2
CASSQGAGEKLFF TRBV4-2 - TRBJ1-4
CASRSSHNQPQHF TRBV6-5 - TRBJ1-5
CASSSYTGAMNYGYTF TRBV27 TRBD1 TRBJ1-2
CASDRANYGYTF TRBV6-6 - TRBJ1-2
CASSQGGLAGRETQYF TRBV11-2 TRBD2 TRBJ2-5